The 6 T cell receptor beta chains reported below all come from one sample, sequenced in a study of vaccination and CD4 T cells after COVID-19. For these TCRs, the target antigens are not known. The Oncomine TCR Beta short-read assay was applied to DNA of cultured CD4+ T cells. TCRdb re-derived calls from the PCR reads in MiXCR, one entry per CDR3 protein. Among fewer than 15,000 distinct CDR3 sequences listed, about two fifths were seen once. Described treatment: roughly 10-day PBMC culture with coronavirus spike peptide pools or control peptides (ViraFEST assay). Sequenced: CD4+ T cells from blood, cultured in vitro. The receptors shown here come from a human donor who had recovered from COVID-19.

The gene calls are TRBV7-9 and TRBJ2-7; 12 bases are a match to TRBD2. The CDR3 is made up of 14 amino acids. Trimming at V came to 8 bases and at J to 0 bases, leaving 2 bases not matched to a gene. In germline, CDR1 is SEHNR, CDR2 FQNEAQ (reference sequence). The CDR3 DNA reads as TGTGCCAGCCGGACTAGCGGGAACTCCTACGAGCAGTACTTC. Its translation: CASRTSGNSYEQYF. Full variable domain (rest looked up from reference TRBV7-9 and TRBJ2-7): DTGVSQNPRHKITKRGQNVTFRCDPISEHNRLYWYRQTLGQGPEFLTYFQNEAQLEKSRLLSDRFSAERPKGSFSTLEIQRTEQGDSAMYLCASRTSGNSYEQYFGPGTRLTVT.

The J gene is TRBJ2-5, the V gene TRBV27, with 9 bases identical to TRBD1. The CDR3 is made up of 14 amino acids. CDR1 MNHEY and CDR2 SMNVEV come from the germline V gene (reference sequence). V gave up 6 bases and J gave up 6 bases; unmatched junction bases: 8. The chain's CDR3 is CASRARDRVKTQYF. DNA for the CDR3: TGTGCCAGCAGGGCCCGGGACAGGGTGAAGACCCAGTACTTC.

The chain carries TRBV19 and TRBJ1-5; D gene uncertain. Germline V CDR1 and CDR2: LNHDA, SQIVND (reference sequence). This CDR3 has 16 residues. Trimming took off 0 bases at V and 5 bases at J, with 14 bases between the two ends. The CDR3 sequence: CASSIEPLGNYQPQHF. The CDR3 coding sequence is TGTGCCAGTAGTATAGAACCCCTCGGGAACTATCAGCCCCAGCATTTT.

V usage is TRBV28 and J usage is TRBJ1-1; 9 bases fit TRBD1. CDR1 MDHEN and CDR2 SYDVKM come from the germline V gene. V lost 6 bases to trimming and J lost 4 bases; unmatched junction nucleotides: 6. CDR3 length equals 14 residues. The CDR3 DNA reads TGTGCCAGCAGCGTGACAGGGGGTCGCACTGAAGCTTTCTTT. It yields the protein CASSVTGGRTEAFF.

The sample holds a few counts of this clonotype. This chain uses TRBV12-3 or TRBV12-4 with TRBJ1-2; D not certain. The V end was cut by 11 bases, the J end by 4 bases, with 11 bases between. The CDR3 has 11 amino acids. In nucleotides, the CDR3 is TGTGCCGCCCACGGCCTCTATGGCTACACCTTC. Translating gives CAAHGLYGYTF.

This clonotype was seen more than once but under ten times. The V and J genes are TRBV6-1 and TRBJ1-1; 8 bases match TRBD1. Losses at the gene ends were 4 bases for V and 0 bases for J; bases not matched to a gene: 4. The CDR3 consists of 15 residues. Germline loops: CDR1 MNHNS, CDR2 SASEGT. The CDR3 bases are TGTGCCAGCAGTGCCAGGGGGCGACTGAACACTGAAGCTTTCTTT. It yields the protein CASSARGRLNTEAFF.